The text below deals with one T cell receptor (beta chain). Its antigen is unidentified. Clones were read by immunoSEQ multiplex PCR, and TCRdb kept only the in-frame ones, dropping some. The table has tens of thousands of clones, more than 85% seen once; the top ten hold around 8.5%. This entry comes from a study of PD-1 blockade in classical Hodgkin lymphoma. Study information: A 3 mg/kg intravenous dose of nivolumab was received by patients every 2 weeks. Study-wide findings and caveats: Repertoire differences have undefined causes, possibly disease activity or prior therapy. By C4D1 there was a significant rise in CD4+ TCR diversity but not in CD8+ TCR diversity.

Relapse was seen in all patients after autologous stem cell transplantation, and brentuximab vedotin exposure was variable. Responses achieved at best were complete response, partial response or progressive disease. The CDR3 has 11 amino acids. Trimming pared 3 bases from V and 5 bases from J, leaving 5 bases between. The germline V gene encodes CDR1 MNHEY and CDR2 SMNVEV (reference sequence). The TCR originated in a human donor with classical Hodgkin lymphoma. The chain recombines TRBV27 with TRBJ2-7; D perhaps matches TRBD2 (5 bases). Material: peripheral blood mononuclear cells (PBMCs), obtained at baseline. CDR3 sequence: CASSFGDEQYF. CDR3 DNA sequence: TGTGCCAGCAGTTTCGGGGACGAGCAGTACTTC.